A selection of T cell receptor beta chains follows, all from one sample in a study of long-term antiretroviral therapy in people with HIV. The repertoire was sequenced with immunoSEQ multiplex PCR; TCRdb's copy has only in-frame clones and lacks some. Of approximately 26,000 clones listed, roughly 92% were seen once; the top ten hold approximately 4%. The material sequenced was unsorted PBMCs, taken 3.1 years after starting antiretroviral therapy. The receptors originated from a man younger than 35 with HIV. CDR3s include the opening cysteine and the closing phenylalanine or tryptophan. D genes are given only for firm matches. Clone size is shown for a subset of rows, as once, few, many or a class of expanded clone.

J,V,size,D,DNA,CDR3
TRBJ1-5,TRBV6-6,.,TRBD1,TGTGCCAGCAGTCCCCAGGGGGTTAGCAATCAGCCCCAGCATTTT,CASSPQGVSNQPQHF
TRBJ2-3,TRBV2,.,.,TGTGCCAGCAGTGAAGACCTATCAACTAGCACAGATACGCAGTATTTT,CASSEDLSTSTDTQYF
TRBJ2-3,TRBV6-1,.,.,TGTGCCAGCAGTGAAGCCCGGTCACAAAGGGATACGCAGTATTTT,CASSEARSQRDTQYF
TRBJ2-2,TRBV7-8,.,TRBD2,TGTGCCAGCGAAGCGGGGGTAAACACCGGGGAGCTGTTTTTT,CASEAGVNTGELFF
TRBJ2-1,TRBV29-1,.,.,TGCAGCGTTTCCCGGGAACACAATGAGCAGTTCTTC,CSVSREHNEQFF
TRBJ2-3,TRBV7-3,once,TRBD2,TGTGCCAGCAGGGAAACTAGCGGGAGGACAGATACGCAGTATTTT,CASRETSGRTDTQYF
TRBJ2-2,TRBV4-1,.,.,TGCGCCAGCAGCCAAACCGGGGAGCTGTTTTTT,CASSQTGELFF
TRBJ2-5,TRBV5-8,.,TRBD1,TGTGCCAGCAGCTTGGGACAGGGGGGAGAAGAGACCCAGTACTTC,CASSLGQGGEETQYF
TRBJ1-3,TRBV4-2,.,.,TGTGCCAGCAGCCAAGAAGAAAACACCATATATTTT,CASSQEENTIYF
TRBJ2-2,TRBV19,.,.,TGTGCCAGTATTGGGACAACCGGGGAGCTGTTTTTT,CASIGTTGELFF
TRBJ1-2,TRBV29-1,.,.,TGCAGCGTTGAAGATCCGGACTATGGCTACACCTTC,CSVEDPDYGYTF
TRBJ2-1,TRBV27,.,.,TGTGCCAGCGGGCCCTTCCGCCATAGCTCCTACAATGAGCAGTTCTTC,CASGPFRHSSYNEQFF
TRBJ1-6,TRBV7-9,.,.,TGTGCCAGCAGCAAACCCACAGGGTTTCATTCACCCCTCCACTTT,CASSKPTGFHSPLHF
TRBJ2-5,TRBV4-1,once,TRBD1,TGCGCCAGCAGCCAAGAGTCACTACAGGGGGCGGAGTGGGGAGAGACCCAGTACTTC,CASSQESLQGAEWGETQYF
TRBJ1-2,TRBV21-1,.,.,TGTGCCAGCCCGGATTTTGAGTATGGCTACACCTTC,CASPDFEYGYTF
TRBJ2-7,TRBV15,once,.,TGTGCCACCAGCTCGGAATGGGTTTCCTACGAGCAGTACTTC,CATSSEWVSYEQYF
TRBJ2-1,TRBV20-1,.,.,TGCAGTGCCCCTATGACGGGTGAGCAGTTCTTC,CSAPMTGEQFF
TRBJ1-2,TRBV6-5,.,.,TGTGCCAGCCTCCGTGGGCGTGAGGGAAACTATGGCTACACCTTC,CASLRGREGNYGYTF
TRBJ1-2,TRBV15,.,TRBD1,TGTGCCACTATCCTAATACCCCGGGACAGGACACCAAGGGGCTACACCTTC,CATILIPRDRTPRGYTF
TRBJ1-1,TRBV16,.,.,TGTGCCAGCAGCCGACGGGTACGGCTGAACACTGAAGCTTTCTTT,CASSRRVRLNTEAFF
TRBJ1-2,TRBV6-1,.,.,TGTGCCAGCTCTGAACAGGGTGCCTATGGCTACACCTTC,CASSEQGAYGYTF
TRBJ2-1,TRBV11-2,.,.,TGTGCCAGCAGCCAAATGCGGGGCAACGCGGGGAATGAGCAGTTCTTC,CASSQMRGNAGNEQFF
TRBJ1-6,TRBV5-6,.,TRBD1,TGTGCCAGCAGCTTCCTAGGACAGGGGGTTTCACCCCTCCACTTT,CASSFLGQGVSPLHF
TRBJ2-3,TRBV5-1,.,TRBD2,TGCGCCAGCAGCTTGGGGGCCCTAGCGGGTGGCGGTGATACGCAGTATTTT,CASSLGALAGGGDTQYF
TRBJ2-3,TRBV2,.,.,TGTGCCAGCAGTGAGCTAGCTCGGGATACGCAGTATTTT,CASSELARDTQYF
TRBJ2-3,TRBV29-1,.,.,TGCAGCGTTGAGGGTGTTGTGGGTGGCACAGATACGCAGTATTTT,CSVEGVVGGTDTQYF
TRBJ2-7,TRBV27,.,.,TGTGCCACCGGCTGGGACTACGAGCAGTACTTC,CATGWDYEQYF
TRBJ2-7,TRBV4-3,.,TRBD1,TGCGCCAGCAGCCAAGACGCGGGACAGGGTTACGAGCAGTACTTC,CASSQDAGQGYEQYF
TRBJ2-3,TRBV7-6,.,.,TGTGCCAGCAGCTCGCCGACAGAGACGACAGATACGCAGTATTTT,CASSSPTETTDTQYF
TRBJ2-7,TRBV9,.,.,TGTGCCAGCAGCGTAGGCACCCAATCCTACGAGCAGTACTTC,CASSVGTQSYEQYF
TRBJ2-3,TRBV7-9,.,.,TGTGCCAGCAGCTTTCGTTGGCCGGGGGGCACAGATACGCAGTATTTT,CASSFRWPGGTDTQYF
TRBJ2-7,TRBV11-1,.,.,TGTGCCAGCAGCGGCGACCTGAGCTCCTACGAGCAGTACTTC,CASSGDLSSYEQYF
TRBJ2-3,TRBV20-1,.,.,TGCAGTCCCAAAAGGACAGATACGCAGTATTTT,CSPKRTDTQYF
TRBJ1-1,TRBV6-5,.,.,TGTGCCAGCAGCCGCCAGGGATCTAAAGCTTTCTTT,CASSRQGSKAFF
TRBJ1-2,TRBV6-5,once,TRBD1,TGTGCCAGCAGGCGGGACAGAGAGACGTATGGCTACACCTTC,CASRRDRETYGYTF
TRBJ2-2,TRBV7-3,.,.,TGTGCCAGCAGCTTAGGGTTTACCGGGGAGCTGTTTTTT,CASSLGFTGELFF
TRBJ2-2,TRBV25-1,.,.,TGTGCCAGCAGTGCCGGGAGCGGGGAGCTGTTTTTT,CASSAGSGELFF
TRBJ2-7,TRBV19,medium-sized,TRBD1,TGTGCCAGTAGTATCGGTGCCAGGGGGACCTACGAGCAGTACTTC,CASSIGARGTYEQYF
TRBJ2-1,TRBV7-3,once,.,TGTGCCAGCAGCCCCCCCGGGCGGAATGAGCAGTTCTTC,CASSPPGRNEQFF
TRBJ2-3,TRBV5-6,.,.,TGTGCCAGCAGCTGGGGGACCGCTCAAATGCAGTATTTT,CASSWGTAQMQYF
TRBJ1-2,TRBV6-1,.,TRBD1,TGTGCCAGCAGTGGATCTGACAGGGGAGGTTTTAGCTACACCTTC,CASSGSDRGGFSYTF
TRBJ1-6,TRBV6-5,.,.,TGTGCCAGCAGTTACTCAGTAGCCTTCCCCCTCCACTTT,CASSYSVAFPLHF
TRBJ1-1,TRBV5-4,.,.,TGTGCCAGCACCGACAGACGCATGAACACTGAAGCTTTCTTT,CASTDRRMNTEAFF
TRBJ1-2,TRBV27,few,TRBD1,TGTGCCAGCAGTGCACAGGGGCTGGGCTATGGCTACACCTTC,CASSAQGLGYGYTF
TRBJ1-1,TRBV4-2,.,TRBD1,TGTGCCAGCAGCCAGGATACAGGGGGTATCACTGAAGCTTTCTTT,CASSQDTGGITEAFF
TRBJ2-6,TRBV28,.,.,TGTGCCAGCAGTCATGGGCAGGGCAACGTCCTGACTTTC,CASSHGQGNVLTF
TRBJ1-5,TRBV15,.,.,TGTGCCACCAGCGCACAGGTGCAACTGGAGCCCCAGCATTTT,CATSAQVQLEPQHF
TRBJ2-1,TRBV9,.,.,TGTGCCAGCAGCGAACTAGCAGACTACAATGAGCAGTTCTTC,CASSELADYNEQFF
TRBJ2-7,TRBV5-1,.,.,TGCGCCAGCAGCTCACCCCTTAGGCCCGAGCAGTACTTC,CASSSPLRPEQYF
TRBJ2-7,TRBV20-1,.,.,TGCAGTGCCGAAGCGAGCTACGAGCAGTACTTC,CSAEASYEQYF
TRBJ2-2,TRBV13,.,.,TGTGCCAGCAAGCCCGGGGGTGCGAACACCGGGGAGCTGTTTTTT,CASKPGGANTGELFF
TRBJ2-1,TRBV4-2,.,TRBD2,TGTGCCAGCAGCCAAGCGGGGGGGAGCTCCTACAATGAGCAGTTCTTC,CASSQAGGSSYNEQFF
TRBJ2-5,TRBV6-5,once,.,TGTGCCAGCAGTCCCCTGACTAGCAGGGGGGAGACCCAGTACTTC,CASSPLTSRGETQYF
TRBJ2-1,TRBV19,.,.,TGTGCCAGTAGTATAGGCCACAATGAGCAGTTCTTC,CASSIGHNEQFF
TRBJ2-3,TRBV5-5,.,TRBD2,TGTGCCAGCAGCAGACTTCGAGCGGGAGTCACAGATACGCAGTATTTT,CASSRLRAGVTDTQYF
TRBJ2-1,TRBV19,.,TRBD2,TGTGCCAGTCGGACTAGCGGGTACAATGAGCAGTTCTTC,CASRTSGYNEQFF
TRBJ2-5,TRBV27,.,.,TGTGCCAGCAGTCCCCACAGGGTGTTCGAAGAGACCCAGTACTTC,CASSPHRVFEETQYF
TRBJ1-1,TRBV10-3,few,.,TGTGCCATCAGCGCACACCGACCAAAGGACCTGAACACTGAAGCTTTCTTT,CAISAHRPKDLNTEAFF